The present T cell receptor (beta chain) was sequenced within a study of shared clonotypes between healthy human individuals. Findings and limits, study-wide: Despite large depth, sorted-subset datasets appeared incompletely sequenced. Naive subsets generally had larger estimated richness than memory subsets.

This clone was seen just once. Antigen: not known. The CDR3 loop spans 13 amino acids. CDR1 and CDR2 (germline): LNHDA, SQIVND (reference sequence). The authors split each subset's genomic DNA evenly across several immunoSEQ plates. The repertoire was sequenced with immunoSEQ multiplex PCR; TCRdb's copy has only in-frame clones and lacks some. The sample records about 610,000 clones, around 97% being singletons. This TCR was sampled from a woman in her 30s in good health. Sequencing was done on a sample of naive CD4+ T cells sorted from blood. Described subset: CD45RA+ positively selected. The V gene is TRBV19, the J gene TRBJ1-5; D not resolved. DNA for the CDR3: TGTGCTAATCCCCCCGGGGTAGGTCAGCCCCAGCATTTT. Translation gives CANPPGVGQPQHF.